The sequence of this T cell receptor (beta chain) was determined in a study of blood T cell repertoires in COVID-19 (TCRdb year 2020). Background for the entire study: Samples from collaborators originated in the United States, Italy and Spain and spanned both the acute and convalescent phases of COVID-19. Sample metadata almost always included a de-identified subject ID, COVID-19 status, age in years and sex. The repertoires were made available in a free public database intended to serve as a resource for research on the immune response to SARS-CoV-2. Samples were obtained from the ongoing ImmuneRACE study (first 160 participants) and from over a thousand subjects provided by 6 global collaborators. Where available, HLA class I and class II types were obtained from metadata supplied by the sample provider rather than from assay-based typing. The prospective study material was composed of cDNA or gDNA derived from T cells, B-cell-depleted T cells, or PBMCs. Deeply sampled blood TCRbeta repertoires from subjects exposed to, actively infected with, or recovered from COVID-19 were included in the dataset. Overall study results and their limits: The quantity of clinical and demographic metadata differed by source and by participant and was supplied without curation.

TCRbeta CDR3 regions were amplified from genomic DNA by means of the immunoSEQ Assay, a bias-controlled multiplex PCR. Per the authors' processing: Nucleated cell counts per sample were estimated from amplification of reference gene primers within the assay. Sequence reads were collapsed and filtered to measure the absolute abundance of every unique TCRbeta CDR3 rearrangement. For each sample, productive Simpson clonality was calculated as the square root of Simpson's diversity index across productive rearrangements. What TCRdb holds here is the immuneACCESS table cut down to in-frame rearrangements. Part of the clones is not present; checked against another copy, under half of the missing clones reflect an unresolved V gene, and the others are unexplained. The V and J calls and the clone size are those of that table, but D and trimming were determined from the DNA. Counted in this sample were under 60,000 clones; around four fifths of them appeared once. Roughly 10% of the sample rests with the top ten.

In Seattle, one collaborating source enrolled patients while the infection was active and tracked those patients longitudinally over the course of disease. Collaborating institutions collected whole blood in K2EDTA tubes following their own protocols. Collaborator samples were shipped for TCRbeta analysis as frozen whole blood, isolated PBMCs, or DNA extracted from either sample type. Note on this clone: Its recognized antigen is unknown. Within one base of it there is no much larger clone, and no base qualities were kept.

The material sequenced was peripheral blood. This TCR came from a man younger than 40 with COVID-19, enrolled during active disease.

The CDR3 protein: CASSGQGLNTGELFF. The sequenced DNA: TGTGCCAGCAGCGGACAGGGGCTAAACACCGGGGAGCTGTTTTTT. The chain joins TRBV2 to TRBJ2-2, and TRBD1 matches 9 of the central bases. Including the terminal cysteine and phenylalanine, the CDR3 comprises 15 residues. Solely the CDR3 DNA is kept, with 45 bases framed from the first base. Compared with germline, V lacks 6 bases and J lacks 2 bases; bases without a gene match: 4. The germline V gene yields SNHLY for CDR1 and FYNNEI for CDR2.